What follows are 30 T cell receptor beta chains derived from one specimen sequenced in a study of OX40 agonist ivuxolimab in advanced cancers. Generated by immunoSEQ multiplex PCR, the TCRdb table keeps only in-frame clones and is missing some. The data contain about 49,000 clones, about 79% of them singletons. This sample comprised CD4+ or CD8+ T cells sorted from blood, obtained in a trial of the OX40 agonist ivuxolimab. Source of these receptors: an adult with an advanced solid tumor such as melanoma, head and neck, liver or kidney cancer.

About this clone itself: One junction end disagrees with the germline gene, perhaps due to a read error. The rearrangement links TRBV2 to TRBJ2-5, with D unclear. The length of the CDR3 is 10 residues. CDR1 is SNHLY and CDR2 is FYNNEI in the germline V gene. The CDR3 coding sequence is TGTGCCAGCAGAGAAGAGACCCAGTACTTC. Its protein product is CASREETQYF.

The genes are TRBV30 and TRBJ2-5; D unclear. The end of the DNA is better explained by TRBJ2-7, so the J call may be wrong. There are 14 residues in the CDR3. CDR1 and CDR2 from the germline V gene are GTSNPN and SVGIG (reference sequence). CDR3 residues: CAWSPPGNSYEQYF. The CDR3, as DNA: TGTGCCTGGAGTCCCCCGGGCAACTCCTACGAGCAGTACTTC.

The J gene is TRBJ1-2, the V gene TRBV9; D is possibly TRBD1 (5 bases). CDR1 SGDLS and CDR2 YYNGEE come from the germline V gene. Deletions cut 4 bases from V and 2 bases from J, with 12 bases between. The CDR3 sequence is 14 residues long. CDR3 DNA: TGTGCCAGCAGCCCCAGGGTGACAAACTATGGCTACACCTTC. Amino acid sequence: CASSPRVTNYGYTF.

J is TRBJ1-2 and V is TRBV27, with 10 bases aligning to TRBD1. The trim removed 3 bases at V and 4 bases at J, leaving 2 bases unmatched. This CDR3 has 14 residues. Germline V gene data show CDR1 as MNHEY and CDR2 as SMNVEV (reference sequence). DNA for the CDR3: TGTGCCAGCAGTTTGACAGGGGGCTTCTATGGCTACACCTTC. It yields the protein CASSLTGGFYGYTF.

CDR3 DNA sequence: TGTGCCAGTAGTCCGACAGGGAAGCGGCCCCAGCATTTT. It specifies CASSPTGKRPQHF. This chain links TRBV19 with TRBJ1-5; 7 positions match TRBD1. The ends lost 5 bases at V and 9 bases at J; junction bases unmatched: 7. Germline values: CDR1 LNHDA, CDR2 SQIVND (reference sequence). This CDR3 is 13 amino acids long.

The chain joins TRBV14 to TRBJ2-7; D not certain. CDR1 is SGHDN and CDR2 is FVKESK in the germline V gene. The CDR3 runs to 13 residues. V was pared by 0 bases and J by 7 bases, with 10 bases between. In DNA form, the CDR3 reads TGTGCCAGCAGCCAAGATTCTGGGCGGGAGCAGTACTTC. Protein: CASSQDSGREQYF.

The rearrangement links TRBV9 to TRBJ2-7, with TRBD2 identical over 7 bases. The germline V gene encodes CDR1 SGDLS and CDR2 YYNGEE. Germline trimming cut 4 bases from V and 5 bases from J; bases unmatched to any gene: 15. This CDR3 is built from 16 residues. DNA of the CDR3: TGTGCCAGCAGCCCACCCAGTGCTAGCGGCAGCCACGAGCAGTACTTC. Translating it yields CASSPPSASGSHEQYF.

This clone appeared a few times. The chain recombines TRBV4-1 with TRBJ1-3, with D unresolved. Per germline, CDR1 MGHRA and CDR2 YSYEKL. This CDR3 comprises 12 residues. Trimming removed 0 bases at V and 10 bases at J, with 7 bases between. CDR3 nucleotide sequence: TGCGCCAGCAGCCAAGAGTTTCGGACCATATATTTT. Residues: CASSQEFRTIYF.

The V call is TRBV5-5, the J call TRBJ1-2; 11 positions agree with TRBD1. Germline V gives CDR1 SGHKS, CDR2 YYEKEE (reference sequence). Trimming at V came to 4 bases and at J to 6 bases, leaving 14 bases not matched to a gene. The CDR3 is 17 amino acids. CDR3 sequence: CASSLQDRGLNKDGYTF. The DNA of the CDR3 is TGTGCCAGCAGCCTTCAGGACAGGGGGCTAAATAAGGATGGCTACACCTTC. Full variable domain (outside the CDR3, taken from reference TRBV5-5 and TRBJ1-2): DAGVTQSPTHLIKTRGQQVTLRCSPISGHKSVSWYQQVLGQGPQFIFQYYEKEERGRGNFPDRFSARQFPNYSSELNVNALLLGDSALYLCASSLQDRGLNKDGYTFGSGTRLTVV.

The V call is TRBV5-5, the J call TRBJ2-3; TRBD2 matches 7 bases. The CDR3 has 20 amino acids. CDR1 and CDR2 from the germline V gene are SGHKS and YYEKEE (reference sequence). V dropped 2 bases and J dropped 0; count of bases not matched to a gene: 18. The CDR3 reads CASSFRLVGGPPSSTDTQYF. CDR3 DNA sequence: TGTGCCAGCAGCTTCCGACTAGTGGGAGGGCCACCCTCTAGCACAGATACGCAGTATTTT.

The J gene is TRBJ2-7, the V gene TRBV19; 13 bases align to TRBD2. Losses at the gene ends were 4 bases for V and 0 bases for J; bases not matched to a gene: 9. From germline, CDR1 is LNHDA and CDR2 SQIVND (reference sequence). The CDR3 is 18 residues long. The CDR3 protein is CASSTQGRTSGSSYEQYF. The CDR3 DNA follows: TGTGCCAGTAGTACACAGGGGAGGACTAGCGGGAGCTCCTACGAGCAGTACTTC.

J is TRBJ2-6 and V is TRBV6-5; D might be TRBD1 (6 bases). This CDR3 contains 16 residues. The V gene's germline CDR1 is MNHEY and CDR2 SVGAGI. V lost 3 bases and J 0 bases, leaving 9 bases between the germline ends. The CDR3 DNA is TGTGCCAGCAGTTATATAGGGGGCTCTGGGGCCAACGTCCTGACTTTC. Protein product: CASSYIGGSGANVLTF.

The rearrangement joins TRBV29-1 to TRBJ2-7, with 9 bases matching TRBD2. Germline lookup yields CDR1 SQVTM and CDR2 ANQGSEA. J gave up 4 bases and V 1 base, and 2 bases lay outside the gene matches. The CDR3 contains 13 residues. The CDR3 reads CSVEGGRGYEQYF. The DNA of the CDR3 is TGCAGCGTTGAAGGCGGGAGGGGGTACGAGCAGTACTTC.

This chain uses TRBV7-9 with TRBJ2-2; TRBD2 aligns across 13 bases. This CDR3 is built from 19 residues. Unmatched junction bases numbered 11, after V lost 3 bases and J lost 4 bases. Germline V gene data show CDR1 as SEHNR and CDR2 as FQNEAQ (reference sequence). The DNA for the CDR3 is TGTGCCAGCAGCTTTTACAGGGCGACTAGCGGGAGGACCACCGGGGAGCTGTTTTTT. Amino acid sequence: CASSFYRATSGRTTGELFF. Combining the CDR3 with reference TRBV7-9 and TRBJ2-2 gives the whole variable domain DTGVSQNPRHKITKRGQNVTFRCDPISEHNRLYWYRQTLGQGPEFLTYFQNEAQLEKSRLLSDRFSAERPKGSFSTLEIQRTEQGDSAMYLCASSFYRATSGRTTGELFFGEGSRLTVL.

In its sample, this clone ranks as medium-sized. The chain combines TRBV6-6 with TRBJ2-1, with 7 nucleotides matching TRBD1. CDR1 is MNHNY, CDR2 SVGAGI, per germline (reference sequence). CDR3 length equals 12 residues. V shed 5 bases, J shed 13 bases, and the junction held 8 bases outside the gene matches. CDR3 nucleotides: TGTGCCAGCAGTCAAGAGGGACAGTCACAGTTCTTC. Translation gives CASSQEGQSQFF.

This clone occurred once. The V call is TRBV5-1, the J call TRBJ2-1; D not resolved. V lost 2 bases, J lost 0 bases, and 9 bases lay in between. The germline gives CDR1 SGHRS, CDR2 YFSETQ. The CDR3 spans 15 residues. CDR3 nucleotide sequence: TGCGCCAGCAGCTTTGGAACAAGCTCCTACAATGAGCAGTTCTTC. This gives the protein CASSFGTSSYNEQFF.

This clone appeared once. The chain is built from TRBV2 and TRBJ2-5; D not certain. CDR1 and CDR2 from the germline V gene are SNHLY and FYNNEI. The CDR3 is made up of 13 amino acids. V was clipped by 5 bases and J by 1 base, with 8 bases between them. The DNA of the CDR3 is TGTGCCAGCAGTTTCACAGTCCAAGAGACCCAGTACTTC. Residues: CASSFTVQETQYF.

The CDR3 nucleotides are TGTGCCAGCAGCTCTGGACAGGGTCTGGGCTATGGCTACACCTTC. As protein: CASSSGQGLGYGYTF. The V and J genes are TRBV5-4 and TRBJ1-2; the match to TRBD1 covers 8 bases. The CDR3 spans 15 residues. V was pared by 3 bases and J by 4 bases, with 8 bases of the junction left unmatched. The V gene's germline CDR1 is SGHNT and CDR2 YYREEE (reference sequence).

This clone was detected a few times. CDR3 in DNA: TGTGCCAGCAGTTTGGGGGGATATAGCAATCAGCCCCAGCATTTT. This encodes CASSLGGYSNQPQHF. The chain couples TRBV6-6 to TRBJ1-5; a possible D gene is TRBD1 (5 bases). Germline CDR1 reads MNHNY; CDR2 reads SVGAGI (reference sequence). Trimming took 4 bases from V and 0 from J, leaving 10 bases between them. CDR3 length: 15 amino acids.

CDR3 bases: TGTGCCAGCAGCTTTCACGGGGACAATAATGAAAAACTGTTTTTT. Translation: CASSFHGDNNEKLFF. The genes are TRBV5-8 and TRBJ1-4, with D possibly being TRBD1 (6 bases). The CDR3 runs 15 residues. Germline V gives CDR1 SGHTS, CDR2 YDEGEE. Trimming stripped 2 bases from V and 4 bases from J, with 12 bases between. Complete variable domain (other parts from reference TRBV5-8 and TRBJ1-4): EAGVTQSPTHLIKTRGQQATLRCSPISGHTSVYWYQQALGLGLQFLLWYDEGEERNRGNFPPRFSGRQFPNYSSELNVNALELEDSALYLCASSFHGDNNEKLFFGSGTQLSVL.

The rearrangement links TRBV7-9 to TRBJ2-5; D gene unclear. The J call may not be correct, given that the DNA end is closer to TRBJ2-7. The length of the CDR3 is 14 residues. The germline gives CDR1 SEHNR, CDR2 FQNEAQ (reference sequence). CDR3 nucleotide sequence: TGTGCCAGCAGCCTAAGCGAGATCTCCTACGAGCAGTACTTC. Translated, it gives CASSLSEISYEQYF.

The genes are TRBV28 and TRBJ2-7; a possible D gene is TRBD1 (5 bases). This CDR3 has 13 amino acids. Germline loops: CDR1 MDHEN, CDR2 SYDVKM. The germline V and J ends were trimmed by 2 bases and 4 bases, with 9 bases remaining between them. The CDR3 here is CASSLPQGYEQYF. The CDR3 DNA follows: TGTGCCAGCAGTTTACCGCAGGGATACGAGCAGTACTTC.

The chain uses TRBV7-2 and TRBJ2-2, with 10 positions matching TRBD2. CDR3 length equals 17 residues. After removal of 2 bases from V and 2 bases from J, the junction contained 5 bases not matched to a gene. The germline CDR1 and CDR2 sequences are SGHTA and FQGNSA. The CDR3 region has the DNA TGTGCCAGCAGCTTATTACTAGCGGGGTCAAACACCGGGGAGCTGTTTTTT. Translating gives CASSLLLAGSNTGELFF.

This chain joins TRBV7-2 and TRBJ2-7, with 9 bases matching TRBD2. The CDR3 runs 14 residues. Losses at the gene ends were 7 bases for V and 1 base for J; bases not matched to a gene: 5. Germline-derived CDR1 and CDR2 are SGHTA and FQGNSA. CDR3 loop: CASTPGLASYEQYF. The DNA for the CDR3 is TGTGCCAGCACTCCGGGACTAGCATCCTACGAGCAGTACTTC.

V and J are TRBV27 and TRBJ2-1; D remains ambiguous. CDR3 length: 14 residues. The germline V gene has CDR1 MNHEY and CDR2 SMNVEV (reference sequence). V lost 10 bases and J 0 bases, leaving 13 bases between the germline ends. Here the CDR3 DNA reads TGTGCCACTGCGGACGGTCCCTCCTACAATGAGCAGTTCTTC. As protein: CATADGPSYNEQFF.

The chain uses TRBV9 and TRBJ2-2; 7 bases fit TRBD2. The CDR3 is 15 amino acids. In germline, CDR1 is SGDLS, CDR2 YYNGEE. Trimming took 1 base from V and 2 from J; bases not matched to a gene: 2. The CDR3 region has the DNA TGTGCCAGCAGCGTATCTAGCGGAAACACCGGGGAGCTGTTTTTT. Translated: CASSVSSGNTGELFF.

The chain has TRBV6-5 and TRBJ1-1, with TRBD1 as a possible D gene (5 bases). The V and J ends lost 2 bases and 6 bases respectively, with 10 bases between them. The CDR3 is 13 residues long. CDR1 is MNHEY and CDR2 is SVGAGI in the germline V gene. The CDR3 DNA reads as TGTGCCAGCAGTTACGTAGGGGAGGCTGAAGCTTTCTTT. It specifies CASSYVGEAEAFF.

This chain connects TRBV10-3 to TRBJ2-5; tentatively, D is TRBD1 (5 bases). The V end was cut by 6 bases, the J end by 2 bases, with 10 bases between. Germline values: CDR1 ENHRY, CDR2 SYGVKD. The CDR3 covers 13 residues. The CDR3 here is CAIRPREQETQYF. The CDR3 DNA reads as TGTGCCATCAGACCCAGGGAACAAGAGACCCAGTACTTC.

In this sample, this clone turned up a few times. This rearrangement joins TRBV5-4 to TRBJ2-2; no firm D call. This CDR3 contains 15 residues. Trimming removed 0 bases at V and 1 base at J, with 7 bases between. CDR1 SGHNT and CDR2 YYREEE come from the germline V gene (reference sequence). As DNA, the CDR3 is TGTGCCAGCAGCTTGGACATCGGGAACACCGGGGAGCTGTTTTTT. Its translation is CASSLDIGNTGELFF.

CDR3 loop: CASSFGIYGYTF. In DNA, the CDR3 is TGTGCCAGCAGTTTTGGGATCTATGGCTACACCTTC. V is TRBV6-1 and J is TRBJ1-2, with unresolved D. V was cut by 5 bases and J by 4 bases, with 8 bases left in between. Germline V lookup: CDR1 MNHNS, CDR2 SASEGT. CDR3 size: 12 residues.